The next 23 T cell receptor beta chains were all read from a single sample in a study of vaccination and CD4 T cells after COVID-19. Their target antigens are unknown. Sequenced with the Oncomine TCR Beta short-read assay was DNA taken from cultured CD4+ T cells. A single record per CDR3 protein comes from TCRdb applying MiXCR to the PCR reads. The table includes more than 13,000 distinct CDR3 sequences, approximately 21% detected once. The treatment was: roughly nine-day PBMC culture with coronavirus spike peptide pools or control peptides (ViraFEST assay). The specimen was cultured CD4+ T cells from blood. These receptors were collected from a human donor with COVID-19.

This clonotype appeared a few times. The chain uses TRBV5-1 and TRBJ1-6; 7 bases fit TRBD1. The CDR3 loop spans 16 amino acids. J gave up 9 bases and V 0 bases, and 9 bases lay outside the gene matches. Germline-derived CDR1 and CDR2 are SGHRS and YFSETQ. The DNA of the CDR3 is TGCGCCAGCAGCTTGGTACAGGGGAAAGGTACTTCACCCCTCCACTTT. Amino acids: CASSLVQGKGTSPLHF.

This chain joins TRBV20-1 and TRBJ1-6, with D unclear. The V end lost 2 bases, the J end lost 5 bases, and 13 bases lay between the germline ends. Germline V lookup: CDR1 DFQATT, CDR2 SNEGSKA (reference sequence). The CDR3 is made up of 15 amino acids. The CDR3 loop reads CSARSLERHNSPLHF. The CDR3 DNA sequence: TGCAGTGCTAGATCCCTCGAGCGGCATAATTCACCCCTCCACTTT.

This clonotype occurred a few times. V usage is TRBV6-1 and J usage is TRBJ2-5; 9 nucleotides align to TRBD2. The CDR3 spans 14 residues. V trimming: 7 bases; J trimming: 4 bases; junction bases outside the gene matches: 7. Looked up from germline, CDR1 is MNHNS and CDR2 is SASEGT. CDR3 coding DNA: TGTGCCAGCATGGGGACTAGCTGGGGAGAGACCCAGTACTTC. Protein product: CASMGTSWGETQYF.

The chain joins TRBV25-1 to TRBJ1-1, with D maybe TRBD1 (5 bases). The CDR3 has 11 amino acids. Germline CDR1 reads MGHDK; CDR2 reads SYGVNS. Trimming pared 4 bases from V and 8 bases from J, leaving 8 bases between. The CDR3 DNA reads as TGTGCCAGCAGTGTACGACAGGAAGCTTTCTTT. This sequence encodes CASSVRQEAFF.

A few counts support this clonotype. The chain combines TRBV2 with TRBJ2-5; 8 nucleotides align to TRBD1. The V gene end was trimmed by 4 bases and the J gene end by 6 bases; junction bases not matched to a gene: 4. Germline CDR1 is SNHLY and CDR2 is FYNNEI. The CDR3 consists of 13 residues. The CDR3 sequence is CASSADRAKTQYF. In DNA form, the CDR3 reads TGTGCCAGCAGTGCGGACAGGGCCAAGACCCAGTACTTC. The full variable domain, completed using reference TRBV2 and TRBJ2-5, is EPEVTQTPSHQVTQMGQEVILRCVPISNHLYFYWYRQILGQKVEFLVSFYNNEISEKSEIFDDQFSVERPDGSNFTLKIRSTKLEDSAMYFCASSADRAKTQYFGPGTRLLVL.

This clonotype was seen only a few times. V usage is TRBV5-1 and J usage is TRBJ2-7; D gene uncertain. The CDR3 contains 14 residues. V shed 1 base and J shed 2 bases, with 10 bases lying between them. Germline-derived CDR1 and CDR2 are SGHRS and YFSETQ. This CDR3 reads CASSLIPKTYEQYF. The CDR3 DNA reads TGCGCCAGCAGCTTGATTCCCAAAACCTACGAGCAGTACTTC. Supplemented by reference TRBV5-1 and TRBJ2-7, the full variable domain reads KAGVTQTPRYLIKTRGQQVTLSCSPISGHRSVSWYQQTPGQGLQFLFEYFSETQRNKGNFPGRFSGRQFSNSRSEMNVSTLELGDSALYLCASSLIPKTYEQYFGPGTRLTVT.

In this sample, this clonotype turned up a few times. The chain uses TRBV20-1 and TRBJ2-5; tentative D call: TRBD2 (5 bases). The CDR3 loop spans 12 amino acids. Germline V gives CDR1 DFQATT, CDR2 SNEGSKA (reference sequence). V was cut by 4 bases and J by 2 bases, with 8 bases left in between. The CDR3 nucleotides read TGCAGTGCTACCACGGGGCAAGAGACCCAGTACTTC. Translated, it gives CSATTGQETQYF.

The genes are TRBV11-2 and TRBJ1-5; TRBD1 might be the D (5 bases). CDR1 and CDR2 (germline): SGHAT, FQNNGV. This CDR3 has 16 amino acids. V lost 0 bases, J lost 2 bases, and 11 bases lay in between. CDR3 nucleotides: TGTGCCAGCAGCTTAGACCCGGGGGGGGGCAATCAGCCCCAGCATTTT. Translating gives CASSLDPGGGNQPQHF.

This clonotype has only a few counts. The gene calls are TRBV5-1 and TRBJ1-1; D gene uncertain. The ends were cut back, 4 bases at V and 4 bases at J, with 11 bases in the middle. CDR1 and CDR2 from the germline V gene are SGHRS and YFSETQ. The length of the CDR3 is 13 residues. CDR3 in DNA: TGCGCCAGCAGCCCGCTCAGCGGCACTGAAGCTTTCTTT. Protein product: CASSPLSGTEAFF.

The genes are TRBV7-8 and TRBJ2-7; tentative D call: TRBD2 (5 bases). The J call may be faulty, since TRBJ2-5 better matches the DNA end. Looked up from germline, CDR1 is SGHVS and CDR2 is FQNEAQ. The CDR3 loop spans 12 amino acids. CDR3 coding DNA: TGTGCCAGCAGCTTCATAGCGGAGACCCAGTACTTC. This sequence encodes CASSFIAETQYF.

V and J are TRBV14 and TRBJ2-7, with TRBD2 matching 9 bases. This CDR3 spans 14 amino acids. Unmatched junction bases numbered 10, after V lost 6 bases and J lost 7 bases. CDR1 and CDR2 from the germline V gene are SGHDN and FVKESK. The CDR3 sequence is CASRLGTSSGEQYF. The CDR3 region has the DNA TGTGCCAGCAGACTAGGGACTAGCTCCGGGGAGCAGTACTTC.

The chain is built from TRBV7-2 and TRBJ2-1; 9 bases agree with TRBD2. The CDR3 is 16 amino acids. Germline-derived CDR1 and CDR2 are SGHTA and FQGNSA. The junction had 4 bases not matched to a gene; V was cut back by 1 base and J by 3 bases. In DNA, the CDR3 is TGTGCCAGCAGCTTAGAAGGTAGCGGGGGCTACAATGAGCAGTTCTTC. Translating gives CASSLEGSGGYNEQFF. The full variable domain, its missing parts supplied by reference TRBV7-2 and TRBJ2-1, is GAGVSQSPSNKVTEKGKDVELRCDPISGHTALYWYRQSLGQGLEFLIYFQGNSAPDKSGLPSDRFSAERTGGSVSTLTIQRTQQEDSAVYLCASSLEGSGGYNEQFFGPGTRLTVL.

By frequency in the sample, this clonotype is medium-sized (0.01 to 0.1%). The chain is built from TRBV10-2 and TRBJ1-2; 7 bases fit TRBD1. With 2 bases clipped from V and 8 bases from J, the junction kept 11 bases outside the gene matches. The CDR3 totals 15 residues. Per the germline V gene, CDR1 is WSHSY and CDR2 is SAAADI. DNA for the CDR3: TGCGCCAGCAGTGAGATGATAGGACAGGCTATAGGCTACACCTTC. Residues: CASSEMIGQAIGYTF.

The chain links TRBV29-1 to TRBJ2-7, with TRBD1 matching 9 bases. The germline CDR1 and CDR2 sequences are SQVTM and ANQGSEA. This CDR3 contains 14 residues. Losses at the gene ends were 6 bases for V and 6 bases for J; bases not matched to a gene: 12. In nucleotides, the CDR3 is TGCAGCGTGGACTGGACAGGGGCACCGCGCGAGCAGTACTTC. Translated, it gives CSVDWTGAPREQYF.

This sequence joins TRBV20-1 and TRBJ1-4, with D possibly being TRBD1 (5 bases). CDR1 and CDR2 (germline): DFQATT, SNEGSKA (reference sequence). Between the trimmed V and J ends, which lost 6 bases and 7 bases, there was a span of 18 bases. The CDR3 has 14 residues. The CDR3 region has the DNA TGCAGTGCGCTCCTGGGGCAGGGTGGTGAAAAACTGTTTTTT. It is translated as CSALLGQGGEKLFF.

This chain uses TRBV7-9 with TRBJ2-7; D gene uncertain. Germline CDR1 and CDR2: SEHNR and FQNEAQ (reference sequence). The CDR3 loop spans 13 amino acids. The V gene lost 3 bases and the J gene lost 5 bases, with 11 bases spanning the gap. As DNA, the CDR3 is TGTGCCAGCAGCTTCGGAAGCGAGGACGAGCAGTACTTC. Its translation is CASSFGSEDEQYF.

As to this clonotype: Given the absence of the conserved phenylalanine or tryptophan at the CDR3 end, a read error is likely. The chain employs TRBV7-9 and TRBJ1-1; unclear D gene. V shed 5 bases and J shed 5 bases, with 12 bases lying between them. Germline V gives CDR1 SEHNR, CDR2 FQNEAQ (reference sequence). The CDR3 has 13 amino acids. The CDR3 reads CASSLDMGTEAFL. In DNA form, the CDR3 reads TGTGCCAGCAGCCTTGACATGGGGACTGAAGCTTTCCTT.

The chain links TRBV12-3 or TRBV12-4 to TRBJ1-5; 10 bases map to TRBD1. This CDR3 is built from 14 residues. Trimming at V came to 6 bases and at J to 7 bases, leaving 6 bases not matched to a gene. The CDR3 DNA follows: TGTGCCAGCAGCATGGGACAGGGGAGGCAGCCCCAGCATTTT. The encoded protein is CASSMGQGRQPQHF.

This clonotype has more than one count but fewer than ten. The chain carries TRBV27 and TRBJ2-5; the match to TRBD1 covers 8 bases. J was trimmed by 5 bases and V by 1 base; bases with no gene match: 15. The CDR3 extends over 18 amino acids. Germline V CDR1 and CDR2: MNHEY, SMNVEV (reference sequence). The CDR3 protein is CASSLYPTGTGLWETQYF. CDR3 bases: TGTGCCAGCAGTTTATATCCAACCGGGACAGGCCTTTGGGAGACCCAGTACTTC.

The rearrangement uses TRBV19 and TRBJ2-5; D is tentatively TRBD1 or TRBD2 (5 bases each). Germline CDR1 and CDR2: LNHDA and SQIVND (reference sequence). CDR3 length: 11 residues. V lost 9 bases, J lost 5 bases, and 10 bases lay in between. CDR3 bases: TGTGCCAGCGGGACCCGTGAGACCCAGTACTTC. This gives the protein CASGTRETQYF.

CDR3 region: CASSLDSGQAQGSYNEQFF. The CDR3 DNA sequence: TGTGCCAGCAGCTTAGACTCAGGACAGGCTCAGGGCTCCTACAATGAGCAGTTCTTC. The V call is TRBV11-2, the J call TRBJ2-1; 7 nucleotides line up with TRBD1. Germline V lookup: CDR1 SGHAT, CDR2 FQNNGV. This CDR3 has 19 amino acids. V shed 0 bases, J shed 0 bases, and the junction held 11 bases outside the gene matches.

This sequence joins TRBV5-1 and TRBJ2-3; no firm D call. CDR3 size: 16 residues. V dropped 1 base and J dropped 0 bases, with 12 bases sitting between them. Germline values: CDR1 SGHRS, CDR2 YFSETQ. The chain's CDR3 is CASSLLGSTSTDTQYF. CDR3 nucleotides: TGCGCCAGCAGCTTGTTAGGGTCGACTAGCACAGATACGCAGTATTTT.

The rearrangement joins TRBV5-1 to TRBJ2-1, with D unresolved. The germline V and J ends were trimmed by 0 bases and 0 bases, with 16 bases remaining between them. CDR3 length: 18 residues. CDR1 is SGHRS and CDR2 is YFSETQ in the germline V gene. This CDR3 reads CASSLEAVQVLSYNEQFF. Written as DNA, the CDR3 is TGCGCCAGCAGCTTGGAGGCTGTTCAGGTCCTCTCCTACAATGAGCAGTTCTTC. Drawing the rest from reference TRBV5-1 and TRBJ2-1, the complete variable domain is KAGVTQTPRYLIKTRGQQVTLSCSPISGHRSVSWYQQTPGQGLQFLFEYFSETQRNKGNFPGRFSGRQFSNSRSEMNVSTLELGDSALYLCASSLEAVQVLSYNEQFFGPGTRLTVL.